This note documents a single T cell receptor beta chain sequence. What it binds is not known. Between the trimmed V and J ends, which lost 3 bases and 2 bases, there was a span of 7 bases. The V gene's germline CDR1 is LNHDA and CDR2 SQIVND (reference sequence). This CDR3 region has 14 residues. Investigators merged groups given second doses at roughly 4 or roughly 12 weeks. The sample belongs to a study of T cell responses to AZD1222 COVID-19 vaccine. Study results and caveats: It should be noted that donors were predominantly white British and more often female, and clonal diversity was possibly underestimated. The reported proportion of spike-specific TCRs targeting unmutated variant regions was nearly half. At 160-218 and 743-854, vaccine-associated CD4 TCRs were dominant, and they spanned spike.

The assay was immunoSEQ multiplex PCR, and TCRdb's table has in-frame clones only and misses some. The table records 50,000 to 75,000 clones, 80% to 90% of them present only once. The material sequenced was peripheral blood, taken 28 days after the second AZD1222 dose. The TCR originated in an adult who received the AZD1222 COVID-19 vaccine. The chain is built from TRBV19 and TRBJ2-2, with D tentatively TRBD1 (5 bases). This chain's CDR3 is CASSIRGNTGELFF. CDR3 nucleotides: TGTGCCAGTAGTATTAGGGGAAACACCGGGGAGCTGTTTTTT.